This T cell receptor beta chain was sequenced in a study of Siglec-9 on CD8 T cells in melanoma. General study findings and limits: An effector memory CD8+ subset marked by Siglec-9 reportedly appeared to gather in melanoma.

Some clones are missing from TCRdb's copy, which holds only in-frame ones; the method was immunoSEQ multiplex PCR. The table has 25,000 to 35,000 clones, 80% seen once. The length of the CDR3 is 15 residues. From germline, CDR1 is SEHNR and CDR2 FQNEAQ (reference sequence). The V and J ends lost 5 bases and 0 bases respectively, with 13 bases between them. In this sample, this clone turned up a few times. Its antigen is unknown. Sequencing was done on a sample of Siglec-9- CD8+ T cells sorted from blood. The chain couples TRBV7-9 to TRBJ1-1, with D perhaps matching TRBD1 (5 bases). This TCR came from a human donor in good health. The CDR3 DNA is TGTGCCAGCAGCCCGGGGGGTCACGTGAACACTGAAGCTTTCTTT. Translation gives CASSPGGHVNTEAFF.